The next 13 T cell receptor beta chains were all read from a single sample in a study of blood T cells in healthy people across ages. Combining a sample-barcoded 5' primer with a J-beta primer mix, a second PCR ran for roughly 6 to 12 cycles. TCRdb reanalysed the 5' RACE reads using MiXCR and keeps one entry per CDR3 protein. This sample has under 800,000 distinct CDR3 sequences; roughly 45% occur once, and the top ten carry roughly 19%. The sample consisted of blood. Source of these receptors: a woman aged 55-69 years in good health.

The chain joins TRBV7-2 to TRBJ1-6, with 9 positions matching TRBD1. Germline-derived CDR1 and CDR2 are SGHTA and FQGNSA. V lost 0 bases, J lost 8 bases, and 2 bases stayed unmatched. CDR3 length equals 15 residues. This CDR3 reads CASSLAGQGDSPLHF. The CDR3 coding sequence is TGTGCCAGCAGCTTAGCGGGACAGGGAGATTCACCCCTCCACTTT.

This clonotype has just a few counts. This CDR3 reads CASTTWGGSVPYNEQFF. The CDR3 coding sequence is TGTGCCAGCACCACTTGGGGCGGGAGTGTCCCCTACAATGAGCAGTTCTTC. J is TRBJ2-1 and V is TRBV28; 7 bases line up with TRBD2. This CDR3 region has 17 residues. Germline V gene lookup returns CDR1 MDHEN and CDR2 SYDVKM. The J segment lost 2 bases and the V segment lost 7 bases, leaving 14 bases of the junction unmatched.

On this clonotype: With a much larger clone just one base away, this may be a read error. V is TRBV10-3 and J is TRBJ1-2, with 7 bases lining up with TRBD1. The CDR3 covers 15 residues. In germline, CDR1 is ENHRY, CDR2 SYGVKD. The CDR3 reads CAITSQGSPNYGYIF. The CDR3 DNA is TGTGCCATCACTTCACAGGGGTCCCCTAACTATGGCTACATCTTC.

This clonotype occurred a few times. The chain recombines TRBV6-2 or TRBV6-3 with TRBJ2-7, with 10 bases lining up with TRBD1. This CDR3 spans 18 amino acids. Germline V gene sequence: CDR1 MNHEY, CDR2 SVGEGT. V gave up 7 bases and J gave up 5 bases; unmatched junction bases: 20. The CDR3 DNA sequence: TGTGCCAGCACTCAACTTACGCGCGTCGGGACAGGGGTCCACGAGCAGTACTTC. Its protein product is CASTQLTRVGTGVHEQYF.

Note on this clonotype: A much larger clonotype is one base distant, so this may be a read error. The CDR3 DNA follows: TGTGCCAGCAGCTCATCCACAGGGTATGATCAGCCCCAGCATTTT. Translation: CASSSSTGYDQPQHF. The rearrangement uses TRBV7-2 and TRBJ1-5, with D possibly being TRBD1 (6 bases). Germline loops: CDR1 SGHTA, CDR2 FQGNSA. The V gene lost 4 bases and the J gene lost 5 bases, with 15 bases spanning the gap. The CDR3 consists of 15 residues.

This sequence joins TRBV20-1 and TRBJ1-4; TRBD1 matches 8 bases. The germline gives CDR1 DFQATT, CDR2 SNEGSKA (reference sequence). V shed 3 bases and J 7 bases; nucleotides not matched to a gene: 4. The CDR3 spans 13 residues. The CDR3: CSARVQGGEKLFF. CDR3 bases: TGCAGTGCTAGGGTACAGGGGGGTGAAAAACTGTTTTTT.

This clonotype was observed a handful of times. This chain joins TRBV7-9 and TRBJ1-4, with D uncertain. V was pared by 5 bases and J by 0 bases, with 10 bases between. The CDR3 runs to 15 residues. The germline V gene encodes CDR1 SEHNR and CDR2 FQNEAQ (reference sequence). The CDR3 protein is CASSNPRTTNEKLFF. CDR3 coding DNA: TGTGCCAGCAGCAATCCTCGGACAACTAATGAAAAACTGTTTTTT.

The chain couples TRBV5-1 to TRBJ2-5; D unclear. Germline CDR1 reads SGHRS; CDR2 reads YFSETQ. The CDR3 contains 16 residues. V lost 4 bases to trimming and J lost 11 bases, with 27 bases between them. The CDR3 nucleotides read TGCGCCAGCAGCCTGGGTTGGGGTCCCGAAGGCAATGAGCAGTACTTC. Protein product: CASSLGWGPEGNEQYF.

A few counts support this clonotype. The chain joins TRBV20-1 to TRBJ2-5; D may correspond to TRBD1 or TRBD2 (5 bases each). Germline assignment: CDR1 DFQATT and CDR2 SNEGSKA (reference sequence). V was pared by 2 bases and J by 1 base, with 11 bases between. This CDR3 region has 14 residues. The DNA for the CDR3 is TGCAGTGCTAGACGGGGACGGCCCCAAGAGACCCAGTACTTC. Its translation is CSARRGRPQETQYF.

The gene calls are TRBV29-1 and TRBJ2-5, with 7 bases lining up with TRBD2. The germline CDR1 and CDR2 sequences are SQVTM and ANQGSEA. The CDR3 is 12 amino acids. The CDR3 nucleotides are TGCGCGTCTGGGGGGGTCCAAGAGACCCAGTACTTC. Its protein product is CASGGVQETQYF.

In its sample, this clonotype was seen many times. V usage is TRBV5-1 and J usage is TRBJ2-7; TRBD1 matches 7 bases. With V trimmed by 5 bases and J by 7 bases, 9 bases remained unmatched. Germline CDR1 reads SGHRS; CDR2 reads YFSETQ. This CDR3 has 13 amino acids. The CDR3 coding sequence is TGCGCCAGCAGTCGACAGGGAATGAGGGAGCAGTACTTC. Protein product: CASSRQGMREQYF.

The V and J genes are TRBV5-6 and TRBJ1-5, with TRBD1 identical over 7 bases. With V trimmed by 0 bases and J by 5 bases, 5 bases remained unmatched. Per germline, CDR1 SGHDT and CDR2 YYEEEE. This CDR3 contains 15 residues. CDR3 bases: TGTGCCAGCAGCTTGGCCACAGGGGATTATCAGCCCCAGCATTTT. Its translation is CASSLATGDYQPQHF.

This clonotype was detected a few times. V usage is TRBV4-2 and J usage is TRBJ1-4; D not resolved. The germline V gene encodes CDR1 LGHNA and CDR2 YNFKEQ. Trimming pared 0 bases from V and 8 bases from J, leaving 4 bases between. CDR3 length: 12 residues. The CDR3 sequence is CASSQEVEKLFF. DNA of the CDR3: TGTGCCAGCAGCCAAGAAGTAGAAAAACTGTTTTTT.